The 30 T cell receptor beta chains in this list originate from one sample, sequenced in a study of siplizumab effects on memory and regulatory T cells. Assay: immunoSEQ multiplex PCR; the TCRdb copy retains only in-frame clones and omits some. The data hold 55,000 to 80,000 clones, with around three quarters observed a single time. Sequenced sample: memory CD4+ T cells sorted from blood. These receptors originate from a human donor in good health.

V usage is TRBV6-6 and J usage is TRBJ1-4; a weak D match, TRBD1 (6 bases). The length of the CDR3 is 16 residues. Trimming removed 0 bases from V and 6 bases from J, with 14 bases in between. The germline gives CDR1 MNHNY, CDR2 SVGAGI (reference sequence). As DNA, the CDR3 is TGTGCCAGCAGTTACTCGATGGGGGCGCCGGATGAAAAACTGTTTTTT. Translation: CASSYSMGAPDEKLFF.

The V gene is TRBV4-2, the J gene TRBJ2-7; 10 nucleotides align to TRBD2. Per the germline V gene, CDR1 is LGHNA and CDR2 is YNFKEQ. The CDR3 is made up of 16 amino acids. Trimming took 3 bases from V and 2 from J; bases not matched to a gene: 7. CDR3 residues: CASSHSLAGVAYEQYF. The CDR3 DNA reads as TGTGCCAGCAGCCATTCGCTAGCGGGGGTAGCCTACGAGCAGTACTTC.

The chain couples TRBV27 to TRBJ2-7; D remains ambiguous. The CDR3 runs to 16 residues. From germline, CDR1 is MNHEY and CDR2 SMNVEV (reference sequence). Trimming shortened V by 4 bases and J by 5 bases, and 21 bases separated the two germline ends. The CDR3 DNA reads TGTGCCAGCAGTTCGAATAGTGGCCGTACTGGCAACGAGCAGTACTTC. Amino acid sequence: CASSSNSGRTGNEQYF.

This rearrangement joins TRBV7-8 to TRBJ1-4, with 7 positions matching TRBD1. Germline lookup yields CDR1 SGHVS and CDR2 FQNEAQ. Trimming at V came to 5 bases and at J to 6 bases, leaving 9 bases not matched to a gene. This CDR3 comprises 15 residues. The CDR3 reads CASSPRDRIYEKLFF. The CDR3 DNA follows: TGTGCCAGCAGCCCTCGGGACAGAATATATGAAAAACTGTTTTTT.

This clone was detected only once. The chain couples TRBV6-4 to TRBJ1-6; TRBD1 aligns across 9 bases. The CDR3 is made up of 15 amino acids. Germline-derived CDR1 and CDR2 are MRHNA and SNTAGT. V lost 2 bases, J lost 5 bases, and 1 base stayed unmatched. The CDR3 nucleotides read TGTGCCAGCAGTGACGGACAGGGGAATAATTCACCCCTCCACTTT. Amino acids: CASSDGQGNNSPLHF.

The V gene is TRBV2, the J gene TRBJ1-5; a weak D match, TRBD1 (6 bases). Looked up from germline, CDR1 is SNHLY and CDR2 is FYNNEI. The CDR3 consists of 14 residues. V was cut by 5 bases and J by 2 bases, with 10 bases left in between. CDR3 DNA: TGTGCCAGCAGTCGGGGGGCGGGCAATCAGCCCCAGCATTTT. This translates into CASSRGAGNQPQHF. The entire variable domain, with the rest obtained from reference TRBV2 and TRBJ1-5, is as follows: EPEVTQTPSHQVTQMGQEVILRCVPISNHLYFYWYRQILGQKVEFLVSFYNNEISEKSEIFDDQFSVERPDGSNFTLKIRSTKLEDSAMYFCASSRGAGNQPQHFGDGTRLSIL.

This sequence joins TRBV30 and TRBJ2-7, with a possible D match to TRBD2 (6 bases). Trimming cost V 1 base and J 5 bases, with 9 bases left between them. Germline V gives CDR1 GTSNPN, CDR2 SVGIG (reference sequence). This CDR3 is 12 amino acids long. CDR3 nucleotide sequence: TGTGCCTGGAGTGGCGGGGCGCACGAGCAGTACTTC. Translation gives CAWSGGAHEQYF.

The rearrangement links TRBV25-1 to TRBJ2-3, with a tentative D call TRBD2 (5 bases). This CDR3 comprises 13 residues. Germline loops: CDR1 MGHDK, CDR2 SYGVNS. The germline V and J ends were trimmed by 6 bases and 0 bases, with 7 bases remaining between them. This CDR3 reads CASSPGSTDTQYF. The DNA of the CDR3 is TGTGCCAGCAGCCCGGGGAGCACAGATACGCAGTATTTT.

The rearrangement links TRBV18 to TRBJ2-7, with TRBD1 matching 8 bases. V lost 2 bases, J lost 6 bases, and 9 bases stayed unmatched. Germline-derived CDR1 and CDR2 are KGHSH and LQKENI. This CDR3 comprises 15 residues. The CDR3 coding sequence is TGTGCCAGCTCACCATCACCCGGACAGGGCGCCGAGCAGTACTTC. Its translation: CASSPSPGQGAEQYF.

As for this clone: One end of the junction is discordant with germline, which a read error may explain. CDR3: CVSSLTGTAGRNEQFF. In DNA form, the CDR3 reads TGTGTCAGCAGCTTAACGGGAACTGCCGGGAGGAATGAGCAGTTCTTC. The J gene is TRBJ2-1, the V gene TRBV7-3, with 7 bases fitting TRBD2. The CDR3 runs to 16 residues. CDR1 and CDR2 (germline): SGHTA, FQGTGA.

The V call is TRBV6-5, the J call TRBJ2-1; D remains ambiguous. This CDR3 has 16 amino acids. V was clipped by 0 bases and J by 5 bases, with 14 bases between them. Germline V gene data show CDR1 as MNHEY and CDR2 as SVGAGI. Written as DNA, the CDR3 is TGTGCCAGCAGTTACTCGGGATGGTCGAGGCACAATGAGCAGTTCTTC. Its protein product is CASSYSGWSRHNEQFF.

This clone was counted between two and nine times. The chain carries TRBV27 and TRBJ1-2, with D perhaps TRBD1 (6 bases). Germline V gene data show CDR1 as MNHEY and CDR2 as SMNVEV (reference sequence). The CDR3 runs to 14 residues. Trimming removed 2 bases from V and 4 bases from J, with 11 bases in between. The CDR3 loop reads CASSLGGQTYGYTF. DNA of the CDR3: TGTGCCAGCAGTTTAGGGGGGCAGACCTATGGCTACACCTTC.

The rearrangement uses TRBV6-5 and TRBJ1-1; D ambiguous. The length of the CDR3 is 11 residues. The germline CDR1 and CDR2 sequences are MNHEY and SVGAGI. Trimming removed 5 bases from V and 11 bases from J, with 12 bases in between. The CDR3 protein is CASSEPGRAFF. As DNA, the CDR3 is TGTGCCAGCAGTGAGCCAGGTAGGGCTTTCTTT.

The chain joins TRBV14 to TRBJ1-3, with 9 bases lining up with TRBD1. J gave up 4 bases and V 5 bases, and 6 bases lay outside the gene matches. Germline loops: CDR1 SGHDN, CDR2 FVKESK. CDR3 size: 15 residues. Here the CDR3 DNA reads TGTGCCAGCAGCGGACCACAGGGGGCCGGAAACACCATATATTTT. Translated: CASSGPQGAGNTIYF.

The chain joins TRBV19 to TRBJ1-6; D possibly corresponds to TRBD1 (5 bases). CDR1 and CDR2 (germline): LNHDA, SQIVND (reference sequence). V was cut by 7 bases and J by 6 bases, with 10 bases left in between. The CDR3 totals 13 residues. The CDR3 region is CASNGHLNSPLHF. Written as DNA, the CDR3 is TGTGCCAGTAATGGACACCTTAATTCACCCCTCCACTTT.

This chain connects TRBV5-1 to TRBJ2-3; D perhaps matches TRBD1 (6 bases). The V gene lost 4 bases and the J gene lost 3 bases, with 15 bases spanning the gap. This CDR3 region has 15 residues. CDR1 is SGHRS, CDR2 YFSETQ, per germline. CDR3 sequence (DNA): TGCGCCAGCAGCCCTCCTCCCACAGGGACAGATACGCAGTATTTT. Residues: CASSPPPTGTDTQYF. The complete variable domain, with remaining parts taken from reference TRBV5-1 and TRBJ2-3, reads KAGVTQTPRYLIKTRGQQVTLSCSPISGHRSVSWYQQTPGQGLQFLFEYFSETQRNKGNFPGRFSGRQFSNSRSEMNVSTLELGDSALYLCASSPPPTGTDTQYFGPGTRLTVL.

The sample holds one count of this clone. The CDR3 bases are TGTGCCAGCAGTTACTCAACGCTCCGGGGCCCGGGGCAGTTCTTC. Protein sequence: CASSYSTLRGPGQFF. The V gene is TRBV6-6, the J gene TRBJ2-1, with D perhaps given as TRBD1 or TRBD2 (5 bases each). V lost 0 bases and J lost 12, with 18 bases in between. This CDR3 has 15 amino acids. The germline V gene has CDR1 MNHNY and CDR2 SVGAGI (reference sequence).

This clone showed up just a few times. The chain joins TRBV10-1 to TRBJ2-5, with 8 bases lining up with TRBD1. The CDR3 consists of 15 residues. Trimming removed 0 bases from V and 5 bases from J; junction bases left unmatched: 5. The germline CDR1 and CDR2 sequences are WNHNN and SYGVQD (reference sequence). The CDR3, as DNA: TGCGCCAGCAGTGAGTCCGGACAGGGATCCGAGACCCAGTACTTC. The encoded protein is CASSESGQGSETQYF.

The rearrangement joins TRBV9 to TRBJ1-2, with D possibly being TRBD1 (5 bases). The CDR3 extends over 14 amino acids. Germline loops: CDR1 SGDLS, CDR2 YYNGEE. Trimming shortened V by 2 bases and J by 10 bases, and 18 bases separated the two germline ends. The CDR3: CASSVRQHTDLYTF. DNA for the CDR3: TGTGCCAGCAGCGTCCGACAGCATACTGATCTCTACACCTTC. Complete variable domain (other parts from reference TRBV9 and TRBJ1-2): DSGVTQTPKHLITATGQRVTLRCSPRSGDLSVYWYQQSLDQGLQFLIQYYNGEERAKGNILERFSAQQFPDLHSELNLSSLELGDSALYFCASSVRQHTDLYTFGSGTRLTVV.

The rearrangement joins TRBV5-1 to TRBJ1-5; D perhaps matches TRBD1 (5 bases). Between the trimmed V and J ends, which lost 0 bases and 5 bases, there was a span of 12 bases. In germline, CDR1 is SGHRS, CDR2 YFSETQ. CDR3 size: 15 residues. CDR3 amino acids: CASSLDEGRDQPQHF. The CDR3, as DNA: TGCGCCAGCAGCTTGGATGAGGGCAGGGATCAGCCCCAGCATTTT.

This clone was counted between two and nine times. The rearrangement joins TRBV25-1 to TRBJ2-2; either TRBD1 or TRBD2 may supply D (6 bases each). The length of the CDR3 is 14 residues. In germline, CDR1 is MGHDK, CDR2 SYGVNS. Trimming took 6 bases from V and 6 from J, leaving 14 bases between them. In DNA form, the CDR3 reads TGTGCCAGCAGCCCCCCGGGGGCGGCCGGGGAGCTGTTTTTT. Its translation: CASSPPGAAGELFF.

The chain uses TRBV19 and TRBJ2-1; D uncertain. There are 15 residues in the CDR3. V was trimmed by 5 bases and J by 5 bases, leaving 16 bases between them. Per the germline V gene, CDR1 is LNHDA and CDR2 is SQIVND (reference sequence). The CDR3 region is CASSSWGQFDNEQFF. In nucleotides, the CDR3 is TGTGCCAGTAGTTCGTGGGGTCAGTTTGACAATGAGCAGTTCTTC.

J is TRBJ2-2 and V is TRBV6-5, with D maybe TRBD1 (6 bases). V lost 9 bases and J 1 base, leaving 12 bases between the germline ends. Germline V gene sequence: CDR1 MNHEY, CDR2 SVGAGI. This CDR3 contains 14 residues. The CDR3 reads CASKTGVNTGELFF. As DNA, the CDR3 is TGTGCCAGTAAGACAGGAGTGAACACCGGGGAGCTGTTTTTT.

This clone turned up a few times. DNA of the CDR3: TGCGCCAGCAGCCATGGGGCTAGCACAGATACGCAGTATTTT. The encoded protein is CASSHGASTDTQYF. This chain uses TRBV4-1 with TRBJ2-3, with D possibly matching TRBD1 (5 bases). Trimming shortened V by 3 bases and J by 0 bases, and 7 bases separated the two germline ends. Looked up from germline, CDR1 is MGHRA and CDR2 is YSYEKL. The CDR3 contains 14 residues.

The CDR3 DNA reads as TGTGCCAGCAAAGGGTGGGAGAACACTGAAGCTTTCTTT. It translates to CASKGWENTEAFF. The V and J genes are TRBV27 and TRBJ1-1; D uncertain. The germline gives CDR1 MNHEY, CDR2 SMNVEV (reference sequence). Trimming pared 7 bases from V and 1 base from J, leaving 10 bases between. There are 13 residues in the CDR3.

On this clone itself: One end of the junction does not line up with germline, which may come from a read error. V and J are TRBV28 and TRBJ1-2; D not resolved. The CDR3 totals 14 residues. CDR1 MDHEN and CDR2 SYDVKM come from the germline V gene. The CDR3 DNA reads TGTGCCAGCACTTTACGGGTGGGCATCCGTGGCTACACCTTC. Encoded protein: CASTLRVGIRGYTF.

V and J are TRBV10-2 and TRBJ1-1; D remains ambiguous. Germline values: CDR1 WSHSY, CDR2 SAAADI. V was pared by 5 bases and J by 0 bases, with 7 bases between. CDR3 length: 13 residues. CDR3: CASSLDLNTEAFF. CDR3 DNA: TGCGCCAGCAGTTTGGACCTGAACACTGAAGCTTTCTTT.

This chain connects TRBV6-5 to TRBJ1-2, with D possibly matching TRBD1 (6 bases). Trimming left V 2 bases short and J 4 bases short, with 14 bases between. The CDR3 runs 15 residues. Germline V gives CDR1 MNHEY, CDR2 SVGAGI. This CDR3 reads CASSYRKDSFYGYTF. In DNA, the CDR3 is TGTGCCAGCAGTTACCGAAAGGACAGCTTCTATGGCTACACCTTC.

V and J are TRBV2 and TRBJ2-7, with TRBD1 as a possible D gene (6 bases). The CDR3 runs to 14 residues. Trimming cost V 6 bases and J 7 bases, with 19 bases left between them. The germline CDR1 and CDR2 sequences are SNHLY and FYNNEI. For the CDR3, the DNA is TGTGCCAGCAGCAGGGGAAGGGGCCCGGGGGAGCAGTACTTC. Residues: CASSRGRGPGEQYF.

The genes are TRBV12-2 and TRBJ1-2. TRBV12-2 is a pseudogene segment. This CDR3 comprises 16 residues. The CDR3 protein is CASRPRWQVRIYGYTF. DNA for the CDR3: TGTGCAAGTCGCCCGCGGTGGCAGGTACGGATCTATGGCTACACCTTC.